The entry below describes one TCR beta chain. Its antigen remains unidentified. This table comes from immunoSEQ multiplex PCR, and its TCRdb copy is limited to in-frame clones, with some not included. The sample consists of more than 45,000 clones, approximately 91% of them appearing once. This sample is drawn from a study of OX40 agonist ivuxolimab in advanced cancers. Study background: Ivuxolimab is a fully human IgG2 antibody that activates OX40 (CD134). Three patients, one with hepatocellular carcinoma and two with cutaneous melanoma, achieved partial responses. Every 2 weeks, patients got intravenous ivuxolimab at one of six dose levels (0.01-10 mg/kg).

Trimming took off 2 bases at V and 0 bases at J, with 12 bases between the two ends. This CDR3 comprises 16 residues. Germline V gives CDR1 ENHRY, CDR2 SYGVKD. General study findings and limits: At doses 0.1 to 3.0 mg/kg, CD4+ and CD8+ clones expanded.

The chain couples TRBV10-3 to TRBJ2-3, with D perhaps matching TRBD1 (6 bases). Sequencing was performed on CD4+ or CD8+ T cells sorted from blood, taken in a trial of the OX40 agonist ivuxolimab. The TCR comes from an adult with an advanced solid tumor such as melanoma, head and neck, liver or kidney cancer. CDR3 in amino acids: CAISEVGTPSTDTQYF. CDR3 DNA: TGTGCCATCAGTGAGGTCGGGACACCTAGCACAGATACGCAGTATTTT.